This TCR beta chain originates from a study of cytomegalovirus exposure and HLA in healthy donors. Study conclusions and caveats: Some segments of the V type, notably TRBV6-2 and TRBV6-3, were excluded as indistinguishable.

Vbeta (60) and Jbeta (13) primers were used in the PCR. The repertoire was sequenced with immunoSEQ multiplex PCR; TCRdb's copy has only in-frame clones and lacks some. The sample carries 90,000 to 130,000 clones, around 83% recorded once. Trimming stripped 5 bases from V and 11 bases from J, with 15 bases between. CDR3 length: 12 residues. In germline, CDR1 is SNHLY, CDR2 FYNNEI. With respect to this clone: What it recognizes is unknown.

This sequence originates from a man in his thirties or forties in good health and CMV-seropositive. V gene TRBV2 combines with J gene TRBJ1-1; D not certain. Source material: PBMCs. The CDR3 region has the DNA TGTGCCAGCAGTCTCAATGGAGTTAAGGCTTTCTTT. Its protein is CASSLNGVKAFF.